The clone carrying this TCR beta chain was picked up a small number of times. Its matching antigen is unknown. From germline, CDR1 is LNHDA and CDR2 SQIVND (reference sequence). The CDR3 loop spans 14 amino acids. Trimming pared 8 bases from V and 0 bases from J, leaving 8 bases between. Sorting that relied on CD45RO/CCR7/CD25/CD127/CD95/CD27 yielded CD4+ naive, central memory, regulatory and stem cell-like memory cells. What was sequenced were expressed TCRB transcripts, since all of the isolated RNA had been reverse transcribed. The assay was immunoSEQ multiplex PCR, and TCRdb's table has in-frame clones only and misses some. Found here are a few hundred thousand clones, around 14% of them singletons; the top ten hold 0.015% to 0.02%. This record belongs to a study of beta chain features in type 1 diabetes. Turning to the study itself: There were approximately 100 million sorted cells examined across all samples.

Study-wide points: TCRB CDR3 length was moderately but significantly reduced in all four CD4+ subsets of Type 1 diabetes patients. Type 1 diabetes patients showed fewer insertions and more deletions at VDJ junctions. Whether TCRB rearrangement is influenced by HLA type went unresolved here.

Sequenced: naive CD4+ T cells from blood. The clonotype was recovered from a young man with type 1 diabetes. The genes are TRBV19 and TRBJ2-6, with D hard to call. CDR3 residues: CASWAPSGANVLTF. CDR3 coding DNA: TGTGCCAGTTGGGCACCCTCTGGGGCCAACGTCCTGACTTTC.